A single sample is the source of the 29 T cell receptor beta chains below, sequenced in a study of blood T cell repertoires in COVID-19. Assay used: immunoSEQ multiplex PCR; TCRdb lists only in-frame clones, some missing. The table includes around 100,000 clones, approximately 81% detected once. The sample was peripheral blood. The receptors here all came from a man between 45 and 60 years old with acute or convalescent COVID-19.

This sequence joins TRBV5-4 and TRBJ2-1, with 7 nucleotides matching TRBD1. V lost 4 bases to trimming and J lost 8 bases; unmatched junction nucleotides: 6. Per germline, CDR1 SGHNT and CDR2 YYREEE (reference sequence). The CDR3 runs 13 residues. The CDR3 sequence is CASSMETGDEQFF. The CDR3 DNA is TGTGCCAGCAGCATGGAAACAGGGGATGAGCAGTTCTTC. The full variable domain, rest sourced from reference TRBV5-4 and TRBJ2-1, is ETGVTQSPTHLIKTRGQQVTLRCSSQSGHNTVSWYQQALGQGPQFIFQYYREEENGRGNFPPRFSGLQFPNYSSELNVNALELDDSALYLCASSMETGDEQFFGPGTRLTVL.

The chain joins TRBV30 to TRBJ1-1; 7 bases fit TRBD1. V trimming: 2 bases; J trimming: 10 bases; junction bases outside the gene matches: 10. Germline CDR1 is GTSNPN and CDR2 is SVGIG (reference sequence). This CDR3 is built from 13 residues. Here the CDR3 DNA reads TGTGCCTGGAGTCCCAGGGGGGTAAGTGTAGCTTTCTTT. Translating it yields CAWSPRGVSVAFF.

The CDR3 reads CASSLYGGLSPLHF. Written as DNA, the CDR3 is TGTGCCAGCAGTTTATACGGGGGGCTATCACCCCTCCACTTT. This chain joins TRBV28 and TRBJ1-6; D possibly corresponds to TRBD1 (6 bases). CDR1 is MDHEN and CDR2 is SYDVKM in the germline V gene. CDR3 size: 14 residues. V was trimmed by 1 base and J by 10 bases, leaving 11 bases between them.

The rearrangement links TRBV5-1 to TRBJ2-1, with TRBD1 matching 10 bases. Germline V lookup: CDR1 SGHRS, CDR2 YFSETQ. Unmatched junction bases numbered 3, after V lost 4 bases and J lost 2 bases. The CDR3 loop spans 15 amino acids. Here the CDR3 reads CASSQGQGAYNEQFF. Here the CDR3 DNA reads TGCGCCAGCAGCCAAGGACAGGGGGCCTACAATGAGCAGTTCTTC.

The chain couples TRBV9 to TRBJ2-2; maybe TRBD1 (6 bases). The germline gives CDR1 SGDLS, CDR2 YYNGEE. The V end lost 4 bases, the J end lost 7 bases, and 17 bases lay between the germline ends. There are 15 residues in the CDR3. The CDR3 reads CASSPASTGLGELFF. The CDR3 region has the DNA TGTGCCAGCAGCCCAGCCTCAACAGGGCTCGGGGAGCTGTTTTTT.

The chain uses TRBV10-3 and TRBJ1-2; 9 bases map to TRBD1. V was clipped by 2 bases and J by 5 bases; unmatched bases: 6. The CDR3 is made up of 15 amino acids. Germline values: CDR1 ENHRY, CDR2 SYGVKD. As DNA, the CDR3 is TGTGCCATCAGTGAGCCTCCAGGACAGGGGTATGGCTACACCTTC. Protein product: CAISEPPGQGYGYTF.

The chain is built from TRBV6-5 and TRBJ1-2, with 10 bases identical to TRBD1. Per germline, CDR1 MNHEY and CDR2 SVGAGI. V gave up 6 bases and J gave up 7 bases; unmatched junction bases: 8. The CDR3 runs to 14 residues. The DNA of the CDR3 is TGTGCCAGCAGAGAGACAGGGGGCATCCTTGGCTACACCTTC. Translation gives CASRETGGILGYTF.

The J gene is TRBJ2-2, the V gene TRBV4-2; 7 bases line up with TRBD2. CDR3 length equals 17 residues. With V trimmed by 0 bases and J by 5 bases, 9 bases remained unmatched. Germline CDR1 reads LGHNA; CDR2 reads YNFKEQ. The CDR3 DNA is TGTGCCAGCAGCCAAGATAGGTCGCGGGGGAGTACCGGGGAGCTGTTTTTT. It is translated as CASSQDRSRGSTGELFF.

This chain connects TRBV3-1 (or the pseudogene TRBV3-2) to TRBJ1-3; 10 nucleotides match TRBD1. There are 16 residues in the CDR3. Unmatched junction bases numbered 5, after V lost 4 bases and J lost 2 bases. Germline V gene sequence: CDR1 LGHDT, CDR2 YNNKEL (reference sequence). Written as DNA, the CDR3 is TGTGCCAGCAGCCGCCGACAGGGGGCGACTGGAAACACCATATATTTT. The encoded protein is CASSRRQGATGNTIYF.

J is TRBJ2-1 and V is TRBV5-6; tentatively, D is TRBD2 (5 bases). The CDR3 consists of 12 residues. CDR1 and CDR2 (germline): SGHDT, YYEEEE. Trimming removed 0 bases at V and 7 bases at J, with 5 bases between. The CDR3 nucleotides are TGTGCCAGCAGCTTGGGCGGGAATGAGCAGTTCTTC. Translation: CASSLGGNEQFF.

This sequence joins TRBV5-1 and TRBJ2-3; D call uncertain. V was shortened by 3 bases and J by 2 bases, with 7 bases between the two germline ends. Germline V gives CDR1 SGHRS, CDR2 YFSETQ. CDR3 size: 13 residues. The CDR3 DNA sequence: TGCGCCAGCAGCTCGACAAACACAGATACGCAGTATTTT. Translation gives CASSSTNTDTQYF. Using reference TRBV5-1 and TRBJ2-3 for the parts outside the CDR3, the full variable domain is KAGVTQTPRYLIKTRGQQVTLSCSPISGHRSVSWYQQTPGQGLQFLFEYFSETQRNKGNFPGRFSGRQFSNSRSEMNVSTLELGDSALYLCASSSTNTDTQYFGPGTRLTVL.

V usage is TRBV5-1 and J usage is TRBJ1-3; the D is unclear. This CDR3 has 16 amino acids. In germline, CDR1 is SGHRS, CDR2 YFSETQ. V was trimmed by 0 bases and J by 1 base, leaving 11 bases between them. CDR3 nucleotides: TGCGCCAGCAGCTTGGTCGGCGCGGGGTCTGGAAACACCATATATTTT. This translates into CASSLVGAGSGNTIYF.

The chain recombines TRBV7-9 with TRBJ1-5, with 7 positions matching TRBD1. Germline CDR1 is SEHNR and CDR2 is FQNEAQ (reference sequence). With 5 bases clipped from V and 6 bases from J, the junction kept 10 bases outside the gene matches. This CDR3 has 15 amino acids. The CDR3 loop reads CASSPQGWEFQPQHF. CDR3 nucleotide sequence: TGTGCCAGCAGCCCACAGGGGTGGGAATTTCAGCCCCAGCATTTT.

The chain links TRBV4-1 to TRBJ2-7; 11 bases agree with TRBD2. Germline trimming cut 0 bases from V and 3 bases from J; bases unmatched to any gene: 4. CDR1 is MGHRA, CDR2 YSYEKL, per germline. CDR3 length: 16 amino acids. Here the CDR3 reads CASSQERLAGIYEQYF. CDR3 bases: TGCGCCAGCAGCCAAGAAAGACTAGCGGGGATCTACGAGCAGTACTTC.

CDR3 DNA: TGTGCCAGCAGTCCCAACGGGGGTACTGCTGAAGCTTTCTTT. It yields the protein CASSPNGGTAEAFF. The V gene is TRBV2, the J gene TRBJ1-1, with D possibly being TRBD1 (5 bases). The CDR3 runs 14 residues. Deletions cut 5 bases from V and 6 bases from J, with 16 bases between. CDR1 is SNHLY and CDR2 is FYNNEI in the germline V gene.

This rearrangement joins TRBV7-2 to TRBJ2-7; 12 positions agree with TRBD1. Per germline, CDR1 SGHTA and CDR2 FQGNSA. J was trimmed by 2 bases and V by 5 bases; bases with no gene match: 4. This CDR3 region has 15 residues. DNA for the CDR3: TGTGCCAGCAGCAGGGGACAGGGGGCTACCTACGAGCAGTACGTC. As protein: CASSRGQGATYEQYV.

The chain is built from TRBV27 and TRBJ1-5, with TRBD1 matching 8 bases. The germline CDR1 and CDR2 sequences are MNHEY and SMNVEV (reference sequence). After removal of 0 bases from V and 6 bases from J, the junction contained 7 bases not matched to a gene. The CDR3 length is 16 residues. The DNA of the CDR3 is TGTGCCAGCAGTTTATCAGGACAGGGACGGGGTCAGCCCCAGCATTTT. Translation: CASSLSGQGRGQPQHF.

The chain combines TRBV6-5 with TRBJ1-1; the D gene is possibly TRBD1 (6 bases). The CDR3 is 14 amino acids. Trimming shortened V by 6 bases and J by 4 bases, and 15 bases separated the two germline ends. Germline V gene lookup returns CDR1 MNHEY and CDR2 SVGAGI. The DNA for the CDR3 is TGTGCCAGCAGGGGTGGCAGGGGTTTCACTGAAGCTTTCTTT. Translating it yields CASRGGRGFTEAFF.

V usage is TRBV2 and J usage is TRBJ1-5, with D possibly TRBD1 on 5 matching bases. This CDR3 spans 15 amino acids. CDR1 SNHLY and CDR2 FYNNEI come from the germline V gene. V was trimmed by 2 bases and J by 1 base, leaving 9 bases between them. The DNA for the CDR3 is TGTGCCAGCAGTGAATCCAGGGTCAGCAATCAGCCCCAGCATTTT. Protein sequence: CASSESRVSNQPQHF. The full variable domain, completed using reference TRBV2 and TRBJ1-5, is EPEVTQTPSHQVTQMGQEVILRCVPISNHLYFYWYRQILGQKVEFLVSFYNNEISEKSEIFDDQFSVERPDGSNFTLKIRSTKLEDSAMYFCASSESRVSNQPQHFGDGTRLSIL.

The chain uses TRBV4-2 and TRBJ1-2, with a tentative D call TRBD1 (5 bases). CDR1 LGHNA and CDR2 YNFKEQ come from the germline V gene. V was shortened by 0 bases and J by 3 bases, with 11 bases between the two germline ends. The CDR3 extends over 15 amino acids. The CDR3: CASSQDPRGDYGYTF. CDR3 in DNA: TGTGCCAGCAGCCAAGATCCAAGGGGCGACTATGGCTACACCTTC.

The V gene is TRBV7-2, the J gene TRBJ1-3; D ambiguous. Germline-derived CDR1 and CDR2 are SGHTA and FQGNSA. This CDR3 is 16 amino acids long. The V gene lost 1 base and the J gene lost 0 bases, with 10 bases spanning the gap. In nucleotides, the CDR3 is TGTGCCAGCAGCTTAGGTTTGGTCTACTCTGGAAACACCATATATTTT. Translation: CASSLGLVYSGNTIYF. Based on the CDR3 plus reference TRBV7-2 and TRBJ1-3, the full variable domain is GAGVSQSPSNKVTEKGKDVELRCDPISGHTALYWYRQSLGQGLEFLIYFQGNSAPDKSGLPSDRFSAERTGGSVSTLTIQRTQQEDSAVYLCASSLGLVYSGNTIYFGEGSWLTVV.

This clone appeared a few times. The chain uses TRBV7-3 and TRBJ2-6, with no clear D. V lost 4 bases and J 1 base, leaving 11 bases between the germline ends. This CDR3 spans 16 amino acids. Germline-derived CDR1 and CDR2 are SGHTA and FQGTGA. CDR3 DNA: TGTGCCAGCAGCTACTCGGCCGGGTCTGGGGCCAACGTCCTGACTTTC. Amino acids: CASSYSAGSGANVLTF.

The CDR3 region has the DNA TGTGCCACCAGTGAATCCTCGGACTATGGCTACACCTTC. It specifies CATSESSDYGYTF. The V and J genes are TRBV24-1 and TRBJ1-2, with D hard to call. The CDR3 runs 13 residues. Per germline, CDR1 KGHDR and CDR2 SFDVKD. V was shortened by 4 bases and J by 3 bases, with 8 bases between the two germline ends.

The chain couples TRBV19 to TRBJ2-1, with D perhaps TRBD1 (7 bases). Germline V lookup: CDR1 LNHDA, CDR2 SQIVND (reference sequence). The V end was cut by 7 bases, the J end by 0 bases, with 10 bases between. This CDR3 spans 14 amino acids. The CDR3 DNA reads TGTGCCAGTACGGGGGACAGCTCCTACAATGAGCAGTTCTTC. It is translated as CASTGDSSYNEQFF.

This chain links TRBV28 with TRBJ1-1; D unclear. Germline CDR1 reads MDHEN; CDR2 reads SYDVKM. V gave up 1 base and J gave up 0 bases, with 6 bases separating them. The CDR3 totals 14 residues. The CDR3 reads CASSLSQLNTEAFF. CDR3 nucleotide sequence: TGTGCCAGCAGTTTATCGCAGTTGAACACTGAAGCTTTCTTT.

This clone was counted between two and nine times. V gene TRBV19 combines with J gene TRBJ2-2, with 8 bases identical to TRBD1. CDR3 length: 15 residues. The V gene's germline CDR1 is LNHDA and CDR2 SQIVND (reference sequence). The ends lost 7 bases at V and 2 bases at J; junction bases unmatched: 6. Here the CDR3 reads CASKWQGANTGELFF. CDR3 DNA: TGTGCCAGTAAGTGGCAGGGGGCCAACACCGGGGAGCTGTTTTTT. The full variable domain, with the rest looked up from reference TRBV19 and TRBJ2-2, is DGGITQSPKYLFRKEGQNVTLSCEQNLNHDAMYWYRQDPGQGLRLIYYSQIVNDFQKGDIAEGYSVSREKKESFPLTVTSAQKNPTAFYLCASKWQGANTGELFFGEGSRLTVL.

The rearrangement links TRBV10-2 to TRBJ1-5, with TRBD1 as a possible D gene (6 bases). Trimming stripped 3 bases from V and 3 bases from J, with 9 bases between. CDR1 and CDR2 from the germline V gene are WSHSY and SAAADI. The CDR3 is 14 amino acids. In DNA, the CDR3 is TGCGCCAGCAGTGAAGGGGGTATCAATCAGCCCCAGCATTTT. Translation: CASSEGGINQPQHF.

V gene TRBV28 combines with J gene TRBJ2-7; 8 nucleotides align to TRBD2. Germline V gene sequence: CDR1 MDHEN, CDR2 SYDVKM. The CDR3 covers 14 residues. V lost 4 bases and J lost 4; bases outside the gene matches: 6. The CDR3 DNA sequence: TGTGCCAGCAGTTCCCCGGGGGGGACGTACGAGCAGTACGTC. Its protein is CASSSPGGTYEQYV.

This chain uses TRBV18 with TRBJ1-1, with no clear D. The V end lost 2 bases, the J end lost 5 bases, and 15 bases lay between the germline ends. From germline, CDR1 is KGHSH and CDR2 LQKENI. The CDR3 covers 15 residues. This chain's CDR3 is CASSPDGGVNTEAFF. The CDR3 nucleotides read TGTGCCAGCTCACCAGATGGAGGCGTAAATACTGAAGCTTTCTTT.